This T cell receptor (beta chain) came from a study of blood T cells in healthy people across ages. Study findings and constraints: Estimates based on one million T cells were treated as lower bounds. Shifts in expanded clonotypes may have been confounded by donor CMV status, which was unknown.

The germline gives CDR1 SGHAT, CDR2 FQNNGV. The CDR3 is made up of 15 amino acids. The ends were cut back, 1 base at V and 0 bases at J, with 7 bases in the middle. The second PCR ran roughly 7 to 11 cycles with a sample-barcoded 5' primer and J-beta primers. One entry per CDR3 protein, called by TCRdb with MiXCR from the 5' RACE reads. Of under 950,000 distinct CDR3 sequences in the sample, approximately 21% were seen once. In its sample, this clonotype was seen a few times. The antigen remains undetermined. Total RNA was isolated from each sample in quantities of at least 6 micrograms. The sequencing sample was made of blood. The receptor comes from a man in his sixties or seventies in good health. The genes are TRBV11-2 and TRBJ2-1; D ambiguous. CDR3 DNA: TGTGCCAGCAGCTTAGGGCGGACCTCCTACAATGAGCAGTTCTTC. Translating it yields CASSLGRTSYNEQFF. Together with reference TRBV11-2 and TRBJ2-1, the CDR3 gives the full variable domain: EAGVAQSPRYKIIEKRQSVAFWCNPISGHATLYWYQQILGQGPKLLIQFQNNGVVDDSQLPKDRFSAERLKGVDSTLKIQPAKLEDSAVYLCASSLGRTSYNEQFFGPGTRLTVL.